One and the same sample provided the 21 T cell receptor beta chains below, sequenced in a study of post-analysis software for immune sequencing data. Sequencing libraries made from TCR beta cDNA carried unique molecular identifiers. Using its own MiXCR run on the PCR reads, TCRdb lists one record per CDR3 protein. The table shows under 650,000 distinct CDR3 sequences, with roughly 46% occurring only once. Overall study results and limits: Roughly 5 TRBV segments, TRBV5-6, TRBV5-1 and TRBV20-1 among them, were found more frequent in patients than controls.

These TCRs' antigens remain unknown. Sequences were obtained from blood. All receptors come from a girl between 5 and 17 years old with multiple sclerosis.

This chain connects TRBV12-3 or TRBV12-4 to TRBJ2-1, with TRBD1 matching over 7 bases. The trim removed 5 bases at V and 8 bases at J, leaving 9 bases unmatched. This CDR3 region has 14 residues. The CDR3: CASSIRDSFYEQFF. CDR3 DNA: TGTGCCAGCAGTATCCGGGACAGCTTCTATGAGCAGTTCTTC.

The chain couples TRBV7-6 to TRBJ2-5, with TRBD1 matching 9 bases. The DNA end lines up better with TRBJ2-7; the J call may be wrong. CDR3 length: 14 amino acids. Germline assignment: CDR1 SGHVS and CDR2 FNYEAQ. CDR3 sequence: CASSLEDRGSEQYF. The CDR3 region has the DNA TGTGCCAGCAGCTTAGAGGACAGGGGAAGCGAGCAGTACTTC.

This chain joins TRBV11-2 and TRBJ1-3, with 8 bases that match TRBD1. The germline V gene encodes CDR1 SGHAT and CDR2 FQNNGV. V shed 2 bases, J shed 4 bases, and the junction held 4 bases outside the gene matches. This CDR3 is 15 amino acids long. DNA for the CDR3: TGTGCCAGCAGCTTAAGGACAGGGCCCGGAAACACCATATATTTT. Its protein product is CASSLRTGPGNTIYF.

V and J are TRBV5-1 and TRBJ1-1; D perhaps matches TRBD1 (5 bases). This CDR3 comprises 16 residues. The germline V gene encodes CDR1 SGHRS and CDR2 YFSETQ. Trimming stripped 0 bases from V and 0 bases from J, with 12 bases between. CDR3 nucleotides: TGCGCCAGCAGCTTGGGACAGTCACTCATGAACACTGAAGCTTTCTTT. Translation gives CASSLGQSLMNTEAFF.

V usage is TRBV9 and J usage is TRBJ2-5; D uncertain. This CDR3 is built from 15 residues. With 0 bases removed from V and 4 bases from J, the gap between germline ends came to 13 bases. Germline-derived CDR1 and CDR2 are SGDLS and YYNGEE. The CDR3 is CASSVASVWGETQYF. The CDR3 DNA reads TGTGCCAGCAGCGTAGCTTCCGTTTGGGGAGAGACCCAGTACTTC.

CDR3 nucleotide sequence: TGTGCCAGCAGCTTAGGCCGGGACAGGGACGGCAGCGAGCAGTACTTC. This sequence encodes CASSLGRDRDGSEQYF. The gene calls are TRBV7-6 and TRBJ2-5, with 9 positions matching TRBD1. The end of the DNA aligns better with TRBJ2-7, so the J call may be wrong. The CDR3 loop spans 16 amino acids. CDR1 is SGHVS and CDR2 is FNYEAQ in the germline V gene.

The chain joins TRBV6-2 or TRBV6-3 to TRBJ2-3; TRBD2 agrees at 9 bases. CDR1 is MNHEY, CDR2 SVGEGT, per germline. The CDR3 is 16 amino acids. V trimming: 2 bases; J trimming: 5 bases; junction bases outside the gene matches: 8. The CDR3: CASSYDGGRELDTQYF. The CDR3 nucleotides are TGTGCCAGCAGTTACGATGGCGGGAGGGAGTTAGATACGCAGTATTTT.

J is TRBJ2-7 and V is TRBV3-1; 9 bases align to TRBD1. Germline lookup yields CDR1 LGHDT and CDR2 YNNKEL (reference sequence). After removal of 0 bases from V and 5 bases from J, the junction contained 8 bases not matched to a gene. This CDR3 comprises 16 residues. The CDR3: CASSQEARTGANEQYF. In DNA, the CDR3 is TGTGCCAGCAGCCAAGAAGCTCGGACAGGGGCCAACGAGCAGTACTTC.

V usage is TRBV12-3 or TRBV12-4 and J usage is TRBJ2-7; D is possibly TRBD2 (5 bases). V lost 5 bases and J 4 bases, leaving 12 bases between the germline ends. The CDR3 consists of 13 residues. In nucleotides, the CDR3 is TGTGCCAGCAGTAAGAGGGTGTTGTACGAGCAGTACTTC. It translates to CASSKRVLYEQYF.

This clonotype has just a few counts. The gene calls are TRBV24-1 and TRBJ2-6, with D possibly TRBD2 on 5 matching bases. With 1 base removed from V and 3 bases from J, the gap between germline ends came to 6 bases. CDR3 length equals 15 residues. Germline values: CDR1 KGHDR, CDR2 SFDVKD. CDR3 sequence (DNA): TGTGCCACCAGTGATTTTCGGGGTGGGGCCAACGTCCTGACTTTC. It codes for CATSDFRGGANVLTF.

The genes are TRBV20-1 and TRBJ2-1, with a tentative D call TRBD2 (5 bases). Trimming left V 4 bases short and J 2 bases short, with 12 bases between. Germline-derived CDR1 and CDR2 are DFQATT and SNEGSKA (reference sequence). CDR3 length: 14 amino acids. The CDR3 sequence is CSATGREAYNEQFF. The CDR3 DNA reads as TGCAGTGCTACCGGACGGGAAGCCTACAATGAGCAGTTCTTC.

The chain joins TRBV20-1 to TRBJ2-5; 7 nucleotides line up with TRBD2. This CDR3 spans 12 amino acids. The J segment lost 5 bases and the V segment lost 3 bases, leaving 3 bases of the junction unmatched. Germline V CDR1 and CDR2: DFQATT, SNEGSKA (reference sequence). Written as DNA, the CDR3 is TGCAGTGCTAGCGGGAGGAAGGAGACCCAGTACTTC. It specifies CSASGRKETQYF.

The chain combines TRBV6-5 with TRBJ1-4; 9 nucleotides agree with TRBD1. This CDR3 spans 13 amino acids. Germline V gene sequence: CDR1 MNHEY, CDR2 SVGAGI. J lost 8 bases, V lost 9 bases, and 7 bases had no gene match. DNA of the CDR3: TGTGCCAGTCAACAGGGGGCGAGGGAAAAACTGTTTTTT. As protein: CASQQGAREKLFF.

The chain joins TRBV4-3 to TRBJ2-7, with D uncertain. CDR3 size: 14 residues. Germline-derived CDR1 and CDR2 are LGHNA and YSLEER. Between the trimmed V and J ends, which lost 0 bases and 0 bases, there was a span of 6 bases. CDR3 coding DNA: TGCGCCAGCAGCCAAGATGACTTCTCCTACGAGCAGTACTTC. Residues: CASSQDDFSYEQYF.

A few counts support this clonotype. The DNA of the CDR3 is TGTGCCAGCGACCCACCGGGGGCGGTATACGAGCAGTACTTC. It encodes CASDPPGAVYEQYF. The V call is TRBV12-3 or TRBV12-4, the J call TRBJ2-7, with D perhaps given as TRBD1 or TRBD2 (6 bases each). V lost 8 bases and J lost 4, with 18 bases in between. This CDR3 region has 14 residues.

V is TRBV6-5 and J is TRBJ2-3; D gene ambiguous. The germline gives CDR1 MNHEY, CDR2 SVGAGI. The CDR3 is made up of 13 amino acids. Trimming stripped 7 bases from V and 4 bases from J, with 12 bases between. The CDR3 loop reads CASTLDGADTQYF. The CDR3 coding sequence is TGTGCCAGCACCCTCGATGGGGCAGATACGCAGTATTTT.

This clonotype has only a few counts. The chain carries TRBV7-3 and TRBJ2-6, with D uncertain. The length of the CDR3 is 16 residues. V shed 1 base and J shed 0 bases, with 7 bases lying between them. Germline V gene lookup returns CDR1 SGHTA and CDR2 FQGTGA. CDR3 amino acids: CASSLNQLSGANVLTF. The DNA for the CDR3 is TGTGCCAGCAGCTTAAATCAGCTCTCTGGGGCCAACGTCCTGACTTTC. The full variable domain, its missing parts supplied by reference TRBV7-3 and TRBJ2-6, is GAGVSQTPSNKVTEKGKYVELRCDPISGHTALYWYRQSLGQGPEFLIYFQGTGAADDSGLPNDRFFAVRPEGSVSTLKIQRTERGDSAVYLCASSLNQLSGANVLTFGAGSRLTVL.

A few counts support this clonotype. V usage is TRBV12-3 or TRBV12-4 and J usage is TRBJ2-5; possible D gene TRBD2, 6 bases. Trimming removed 4 bases from V and 4 bases from J, with 13 bases in between. The CDR3 has 14 amino acids. The CDR3: CASSSRGGRETQYF. CDR3 sequence (DNA): TGTGCCAGCAGTTCCCGCGGAGGGCGAGAGACCCAGTACTTC.

This rearrangement joins TRBV6-6 to TRBJ1-2; 7 nucleotides align to TRBD1. V trimming: 5 bases; J trimming: 5 bases; junction bases outside the gene matches: 14. Looked up from germline, CDR1 is MNHNY and CDR2 is SVGAGI (reference sequence). The CDR3 consists of 16 residues. CDR3 DNA sequence: TGTGCCAGCAGTAAGGCCGACAGGGCTGGATTTTATGGCTACACCTTC. As protein: CASSKADRAGFYGYTF.

This clonotype appeared a few times. The chain employs TRBV5-1 and TRBJ2-7, with 11 bases that match TRBD1. The CDR3 length is 14 residues. Trimming at V came to 5 bases and at J to 7 bases, leaving 8 bases not matched to a gene. CDR1 and CDR2 from the germline V gene are SGHRS and YFSETQ. The CDR3 spells CASRPAGTGGEQYF. In nucleotides, the CDR3 is TGCGCCAGCAGGCCCGCCGGGACAGGGGGTGAGCAGTACTTC.

The chain employs TRBV20-1 and TRBJ2-1, with D possibly being TRBD1 (6 bases). Trimming removed 4 bases at V and 0 bases at J, with 10 bases between. The CDR3 sequence is 14 residues long. Germline V gives CDR1 DFQATT, CDR2 SNEGSKA (reference sequence). CDR3 loop: CSATQGNSYNEQFF. The CDR3 DNA sequence: TGCAGTGCTACCCAGGGGAACTCCTACAATGAGCAGTTCTTC.